The 24 T cell receptor beta chains presented below share a single source sample, sequenced in a study of T cell repertoires in cytomegalovirus infection. From the reads, TCRdb called clonotypes with MiXCR, one entry per CDR3 protein. This sample yields roughly 310,000 distinct CDR3 sequences, of which around a sixth are seen a single time; around 13% belongs to the top ten. Sequences were obtained from PBMCs. The receptors come from a human donor in good health (CMV status not recorded). Some clones in this sample may be carry-over from other donors' samples.

This clonotype was detected ten times or more. This rearrangement joins TRBV4-1 to TRBJ2-2; no firm D call. Germline V gene lookup returns CDR1 MGHRA and CDR2 YSYEKL. Trimming pared 5 bases from V and 0 bases from J, leaving 10 bases between. This CDR3 comprises 15 residues. The CDR3 region is CASSSTVANTGELFF. The CDR3 DNA reads TGCGCCAGCAGCTCCACAGTTGCGAACACCGGGGAGCTGTTTTTT.

The chain is built from TRBV5-1 and TRBJ2-1; 9 nucleotides line up with TRBD1. Germline V gene data show CDR1 as SGHRS and CDR2 as YFSETQ. V lost 7 bases and J lost 8; bases outside the gene matches: 13. The CDR3 is made up of 15 amino acids. This CDR3 is CASRLRTGEGDEQFF. The CDR3, as DNA: TGCGCCAGCCGTCTACGGACAGGGGAAGGAGATGAGCAGTTCTTC.

This clonotype came up a few times. The rearrangement joins TRBV5-4 to TRBJ2-5, with TRBD1 matching over 7 bases. With 0 bases clipped from V and 2 bases from J, the junction kept 1 base outside the gene matches. The CDR3 has 14 amino acids. The germline V gene has CDR1 SGHNT and CDR2 YYREEE (reference sequence). CDR3 region: CASSLDRGQETQYF. Here the CDR3 DNA reads TGTGCCAGCAGCTTGGACAGGGGACAAGAGACCCAGTACTTC. Variable domain in full (rest from reference TRBV5-4 and TRBJ2-5): ETGVTQSPTHLIKTRGQQVTLRCSSQSGHNTVSWYQQALGQGPQFIFQYYREEENGRGNFPPRFSGLQFPNYSSELNVNALELDDSALYLCASSLDRGQETQYFGPGTRLLVL.

This clonotype was counted at least ten times. The J gene is TRBJ2-6, the V gene TRBV7-2, with unresolved D. There are 17 residues in the CDR3. Per germline, CDR1 SGHTA and CDR2 FQGNSA. V was trimmed by 0 bases and J by 1 base, leaving 10 bases between them. The chain's CDR3 is CASSLAPPFSGANVLTF. CDR3 DNA: TGTGCCAGCAGCTTAGCCCCTCCATTTTCTGGGGCCAACGTCCTGACTTTC.

Ten or more counts support this clonotype. The chain carries TRBV7-8 and TRBJ1-6; 9 positions match TRBD1. CDR3 length equals 15 residues. The V gene's germline CDR1 is SGHVS and CDR2 FQNEAQ. The V and J ends lost 5 bases and 9 bases, in that order; junction bases with no gene match: 8. CDR3 coding DNA: TGTGCCAGCAGCCCCCGGGACAGGGACGGTTCACCCCTCCACTTT. Translation gives CASSPRDRDGSPLHF.

In its sample, this clonotype was seen many times. V usage is TRBV6-1 and J usage is TRBJ1-3, with D maybe TRBD1 (6 bases). Trimming shortened V by 5 bases and J by 1 base, and 21 bases separated the two germline ends. The CDR3 runs to 18 residues. CDR1 is MNHNS, CDR2 SASEGT, per germline. DNA of the CDR3: TGTGCCAGCAGTTTAACCGGAACCGATACAGGGTCTGGAAACACCATATATTTT. Residues: CASSLTGTDTGSGNTIYF.

In this sample, this clonotype turned up many times. The genes are TRBV10-3 and TRBJ2-3; 11 bases line up with TRBD2. J lost 3 bases, V lost 2 bases, and 7 bases had no gene match. CDR3 size: 17 residues. Germline CDR1 is ENHRY and CDR2 is SYGVKD. The CDR3 spells CAISEPPGLAATDTQYF. As DNA, the CDR3 is TGTGCCATCAGTGAGCCCCCGGGACTAGCGGCGACAGATACGCAGTATTTT.

This CDR3 is CASSFGTRGWEQFF. For the CDR3, the DNA is TGTGCCAGCAGTTTCGGGACTAGGGGCTGGGAGCAGTTCTTC. This chain joins TRBV27 and TRBJ2-1; 8 bases agree with TRBD2. The V and J ends lost 3 bases and 10 bases, in that order; junction bases with no gene match: 8. CDR3 length: 14 residues. Germline CDR1 is MNHEY and CDR2 is SMNVEV (reference sequence).

The chain links TRBV7-6 to TRBJ1-1, with 9 bases lining up with TRBD1. Trimming removed 3 bases from V and 4 bases from J; junction bases left unmatched: 12. This CDR3 has 17 residues. Germline CDR1 reads SGHVS; CDR2 reads FNYEAQ. CDR3 coding DNA: TGTGCCAGCAGCTTTTCCGCGGTACAGGGGGCGTTCACTGAAGCTTTCTTT. Translation: CASSFSAVQGAFTEAFF.

In this sample, this clonotype turned up many times. The gene calls are TRBV28 and TRBJ1-4; D possibly corresponds to TRBD1 (6 bases). The CDR3 covers 16 residues. Trimming pared 5 bases from V and 5 bases from J, leaving 18 bases between. Germline V gene data show CDR1 as MDHEN and CDR2 as SYDVKM. Here the CDR3 DNA reads TGTGCCAGCAGTCCGCCATGGGGGGGCGTAAATGAAAAACTGTTTTTT. Protein sequence: CASSPPWGGVNEKLFF.

This clonotype was counted only a few times. The chain joins TRBV19 to TRBJ1-1; D may be TRBD1 (5 bases). With 7 bases removed from V and 3 bases from J, the gap between germline ends came to 15 bases. Per germline, CDR1 LNHDA and CDR2 SQIVND (reference sequence). The CDR3 spans 14 residues. CDR3 bases: TGTGCCAGTACCTGGACAAGTCGGGACACTGAAGCTTTCTTT. This sequence encodes CASTWTSRDTEAFF.

The chain is built from TRBV18 and TRBJ1-1; no clear D gene. This CDR3 is built from 16 residues. V was trimmed by 4 bases and J by 0 bases, leaving 15 bases between them. CDR1 is KGHSH, CDR2 LQKENI, per germline. CDR3 nucleotide sequence: TGTGCCAGCTCACACTCACGGATCAAATTGAACACTGAAGCTTTCTTT. As protein: CASSHSRIKLNTEAFF.

This clonotype has a handful of counts. The rearrangement joins TRBV28 to TRBJ2-5, with 11 bases aligning to TRBD2. V lost 5 bases, J lost 4 bases, and 9 bases stayed unmatched. The CDR3 spans 16 residues. The germline V gene has CDR1 MDHEN and CDR2 SYDVKM. The CDR3 loop reads CASSPHSGGAGETQYF. The CDR3 DNA is TGTGCCAGCAGTCCCCATAGCGGGGGGGCCGGAGAGACCCAGTACTTC.

There are a few counts of this clonotype. The V call is TRBV20-1, the J call TRBJ2-1, with 7 bases that match TRBD1. The CDR3 consists of 13 residues. J gave up 3 bases and V 5 bases, and 4 bases lay outside the gene matches. Germline-derived CDR1 and CDR2 are DFQATT and SNEGSKA (reference sequence). Here the CDR3 DNA reads TGCAGTGCTCACGACAGGGTCTACAATGAGCAGTTCTTC. Translated, it gives CSAHDRVYNEQFF.

This chain joins TRBV7-2 and TRBJ2-1; 10 nucleotides agree with TRBD2. V gave up 8 bases and J gave up 7 bases; unmatched junction bases: 8. The germline V gene has CDR1 SGHTA and CDR2 FQGNSA. The CDR3 runs 14 residues. The CDR3 DNA reads as TGTGCCAGCTTAAGCGGGGGGGTTTTAAATGAGCAGTTCTTC. It translates to CASLSGGVLNEQFF.

This clonotype was observed at least ten times. The chain is built from TRBV7-9 and TRBJ2-1; maybe TRBD1 (8 bases). Trimming took off 5 bases at V and 7 bases at J, with 18 bases between the two ends. CDR1 SEHNR and CDR2 FQNEAQ come from the germline V gene (reference sequence). The CDR3 length is 15 residues. DNA of the CDR3: TGTGCCAGCAGCGTGGGACAGGTGGGGGGGAATGAGCAGTTCTTC. This encodes CASSVGQVGGNEQFF.

This clonotype occurred many times. The chain couples TRBV10-3 to TRBJ2-5, with TRBD1 matching 9 bases. CDR1 is ENHRY, CDR2 SYGVKD, per germline. Losses at the gene ends were 2 bases for V and 4 bases for J; bases not matched to a gene: 8. CDR3 length equals 16 residues. The CDR3 loop is CAISEGQGLGRETQYF. In DNA form, the CDR3 reads TGTGCCATCAGTGAGGGACAGGGGCTGGGGCGAGAGACCCAGTACTTC.

In this sample, this clonotype turned up a few times. The chain joins TRBV12-3 or TRBV12-4 to TRBJ1-3, with a tentative D call TRBD1 (5 bases). Trimming took off 5 bases at V and 1 base at J, with 18 bases between the two ends. The CDR3 has 17 residues. CDR3 residues: CASSPTTPGVSGNTIYF. For the CDR3, the DNA is TGTGCCAGCAGTCCTACCACTCCGGGGGTATCTGGAAACACCATATATTTT.

This clonotype was counted once. This sequence may be a read error, since a much larger clone differs from it by one base. The chain recombines TRBV7-2 with TRBJ1-2; D uncertain. Germline V CDR1 and CDR2: SGHTA, FQGNSA. The CDR3 is made up of 14 amino acids. The V gene lost 3 bases and the J gene lost 0 bases, with 8 bases spanning the gap. The DNA for the CDR3 is TGTACCAGCAGCTTCCTCCCCTCTAACTATGGCTACACCTTC. Its protein is CTSSFLPSNYGYTF.

This clonotype has a handful of counts. The J gene is TRBJ2-7, the V gene TRBV4-1; TRBD1 matches 8 bases. The CDR3 runs to 15 residues. CDR1 is MGHRA, CDR2 YSYEKL, per germline. After removal of 1 base from V and 2 bases from J, the junction contained 4 bases not matched to a gene. For the CDR3, the DNA is TGCGCCAGCAGCCAAGTCGAGACAGGGGCCTACGAGCAGTACTTC. This encodes CASSQVETGAYEQYF.

This chain joins TRBV7-9 and TRBJ1-1; no firm D call. The CDR3 totals 13 residues. The germline gives CDR1 SEHNR, CDR2 FQNEAQ (reference sequence). V lost 3 bases to trimming and J lost 10 bases, with 15 bases between them. The CDR3, as DNA: TGTGCCAGCAGCTTGGACTCCTCCGGCGCAGCTTTCTTT. Translating gives CASSLDSSGAAFF.

This clonotype was recorded at least ten times. V usage is TRBV7-2 and J usage is TRBJ2-5; 8 bases align to TRBD2. The V segment lost 8 bases and the J segment 6 bases; nucleotides outside the gene matches: 14. Germline V lookup: CDR1 SGHTA, CDR2 FQGNSA. CDR3 size: 15 residues. DNA for the CDR3: TGTGCCAGCGGGGGCCGGAGCGGGGGTCGTCAGACCCAGTACTTC. As protein: CASGGRSGGRQTQYF. The full variable domain, in which reference TRBV7-2 and TRBJ2-5 provide the parts outside the CDR3, is GAGVSQSPSNKVTEKGKDVELRCDPISGHTALYWYRQSLGQGLEFLIYFQGNSAPDKSGLPSDRFSAERTGGSVSTLTIQRTQQEDSAVYLCASGGRSGGRQTQYFGPGTRLLVL.

This clonotype was recorded many times. This rearrangement joins TRBV20-1 to TRBJ2-7; the D gene is possibly TRBD2 (5 bases). The germline V and J ends were trimmed by 4 bases and 5 bases, with 15 bases remaining between them. The CDR3 contains 13 residues. Looked up from germline, CDR1 is DFQATT and CDR2 is SNEGSKA (reference sequence). The CDR3 coding sequence is TGCAGTGCTACAACGGGGATTGGGCACGAGCAGTACTTC. It codes for CSATTGIGHEQYF.

This clonotype came up once. The J gene is TRBJ1-5, the V gene TRBV6-2 or TRBV6-3; D is unresolved. Trimming took off 2 bases at V and 5 bases at J, with 16 bases between the two ends. The CDR3 totals 16 residues. From germline, CDR1 is MNHEY and CDR2 SVGEGT. The DNA for the CDR3 is TGTGCCAGCAGTTACCTCCTGGACTTCCCCCATCAGCCCCAGCATTTT. It is translated as CASSYLLDFPHQPQHF.